The rows below give T cell receptor beta chains drawn from one sample of a study of OX40 agonist ivuxolimab in advanced cancers. The protocol was immunoSEQ multiplex PCR, while the TCRdb copy is restricted to in-frame clones and leaves out a portion. The sample lists tens of thousands of clones, roughly 86% seen once, with roughly 2.7% in the top ten. The sequencing used CD4+ or CD8+ T cells sorted from blood, collected in a trial of the OX40 agonist ivuxolimab. The receptors come from an adult with an advanced solid tumor such as melanoma, head and neck, liver or kidney cancer. CDR3s include the opening cysteine and the closing phenylalanine or tryptophan. The D gene is left open where the match is weak. Some rows mark clone size as missing; the rest say once, few, many or name a class of expanded clone.

clone size	D gene	V gene	J gene	CDR3 DNA	CDR3 protein
few	NA	TRBV5-1	TRBJ1-1	TGCGCCAGTTCCGACAGAATGAACACTGAAGCTTTCTTT	CASSDRMNTEAFF
NA	NA	TRBV11-3	TRBJ2-1	TGTGCCAGCAGCTCCCTGCGGGGTAATGAGCAGTTCTTC	CASSSLRGNEQFF
few	NA	TRBV2	TRBJ1-1	TGTGCCAGCAGGTCCCTTGAGAACACTGAAGCTTTCTTT	CASRSLENTEAFF
NA	NA	TRBV7-6	TRBJ1-5	TGTGCCAGTAGCTTAGGGATGTTGCAAATCAGGGATCAGCCCCAGCATTTT	CASSLGMLQIRDQPQHF
NA	NA	TRBV7-2	TRBJ1-5	TGTGCCAGCAGCTTGGGCAGTTGGGGCAGGGCCCAGCATTTT	CASSLGSWGRAQHF
NA	NA	TRBV7-3	TRBJ2-6	TGTGCCAGCAGCTTGGAGGGCAGAGGCTACGGGGCCAACGTCCTGACTTTC	CASSLEGRGYGANVLTF
NA	TRBD1	TRBV5-1	TRBJ2-7	TGCGCCAGCAGCATGAGACAGGGGGCCTACGAGCAGTACTTC	CASSMRQGAYEQYF
NA	NA	TRBV10-2	TRBJ1-2	TGCGCCAGCAGTGAGCAGGGGAACTATGGCTACACCTTC	CASSEQGNYGYTF
NA	NA	TRBV11-1	TRBJ1-2	TGTGCCAGCAGCGCCACGCCGTCCATGGGGGCCGATGGCTACACCTTC	CASSATPSMGADGYTF
NA	TRBD2	TRBV7-2	TRBJ2-1	TGTGCCAGCGGACTAGCGGGGGCGGGTAGTGAGCAGTTCTTC	CASGLAGAGSEQFF
NA	NA	TRBV7-9	TRBJ1-4	TGTGCCAGCAGCCCTGGCAATTGGGAAAAACTGTTTTTT	CASSPGNWEKLFF
NA	NA	TRBV6-6	TRBJ2-4	TGTGCCAGCAGTTACTCGAGAGGGGGGGAAAACATTCAGTACTTC	CASSYSRGGENIQYF
once	NA	TRBV11-2	TRBJ1-1	TGTGCCAGCAGCTTGGGCAGCCTGAACACTGAAGCTTTCTTT	CASSLGSLNTEAFF
NA	TRBD2	TRBV11-2	TRBJ2-7	TGTACCAGCAGCCCTACTAGCGGGGGCATCTACGAGCAGTACTTC	CTSSPTSGGIYEQYF
NA	NA	TRBV30	TRBJ2-7	TGTGCCTGGAGTGTCGGGCAGGGGAACGACGAGCAGTACTTC	CAWSVGQGNDEQYF
NA	TRBD2	TRBV10-3	TRBJ2-3	TGTGCCAGCGCTCTAGCGGGGGACTTCACAGATACGCAGTATTTT	CASALAGDFTDTQYF
NA	NA	TRBV2	TRBJ1-4	TGTGCCAGCACCCAGAATATAGGGGTGGGGTTTGAAAAACTGTTTTTT	CASTQNIGVGFEKLFF
NA	TRBD2	TRBV28	TRBJ2-2	TGTGCCAGCAGCTACACTAGCGATCCGAACACCGGGGAGCTGTTTTTT	CASSYTSDPNTGELFF
NA	NA	TRBV30	TRBJ1-1	TGTGCCTGGAGTCCCCTGGGACTGAACACTGAAGCTTTCTTT	CAWSPLGLNTEAFF
NA	NA	TRBV9	TRBJ1-2	TGTGCCAGCAGCTCATTGCCGGGATCGGGCGGCTACACCTTC	CASSSLPGSGGYTF
NA	NA	TRBV6-4	TRBJ1-2	TGTGCCAGCACCCAAAGCACAGGATCTAACTATGGCTACACCTTC	CASTQSTGSNYGYTF
NA	NA	TRBV9	TRBJ2-6	TGTGCCAGCAGCGTAATCTCTGGGGCCAACGTCCTGACTTTC	CASSVISGANVLTF
few	NA	TRBV5-1	TRBJ1-3	TGCGCCAGCAGCTTGGATGGAAACACCATATATTTT	CASSLDGNTIYF
NA	TRBD1	TRBV4-3	TRBJ1-4	TGCGCCAGCAGCCGACAGGGGACCCATGAAAAACTGTTTTTT	CASSRQGTHEKLFF
NA	NA	TRBV10-3	TRBJ2-5	TGTGCCATTATGCCTGCGGGGTTAGAGACCCAGTACTTC	CAIMPAGLETQYF
NA	TRBD1	TRBV19	TRBJ1-5	TGTGCCAGTAGTACTTTGGGCCGGGACAGGGGGGATGGTAGCAATCAGCCCCAGCATTTT	CASSTLGRDRGDGSNQPQHF
NA	TRBD2	TRBV10-3	TRBJ2-3	TGTGCCATCAGTGAGTCGGCTAGCGGGGGGGTCACAGATACGCAGTATTTT	CAISESASGGVTDTQYF
NA	NA	TRBV29-1	TRBJ2-3	TGCAGCGTGGCAGGGGGGGTTAGTAGCACAGATACGCAGTATTTT	CSVAGGVSSTDTQYF
once	NA	TRBV9	TRBJ2-2	TGTGCCAGCAGCGTAGGGGGGGCGAACACCGGGGAGCTGTTTTTT	CASSVGGANTGELFF
NA	NA	TRBV19	TRBJ1-1	TGTGCCAGTAGCCCCCATTCGTCTAGGGGATGGAACACTGAAGCTTTCTTT	CASSPHSSRGWNTEAFF
NA	TRBD1	TRBV6-5	TRBJ1-5	TGTGCCAGCAGACCGGGACAGGACAATCAGCCCCAGCATTTT	CASRPGQDNQPQHF
once	TRBD1	TRBV28	TRBJ1-3	TGTGCCAGCAGTCCAACAGGGGCCGGAAACACCATATATTTT	CASSPTGAGNTIYF
NA	TRBD2	TRBV7-7	TRBJ2-5	TGTGCTAGCAGCTTAGCGACTAGCGGGGGGCCCCAATACTTC	CASSLATSGGPQYF
NA	NA	TRBV7-2	TRBJ1-5	TGTGCCAGCAGCCGCTTCTTATCGAATCAGCCCCAGCATTTT	CASSRFLSNQPQHF
NA	TRBD1	TRBV19	TRBJ2-3	TGTGCCAGTAGTGCCCGGACAGGGGCAAGCACAGATACGCAGTATTTT	CASSARTGASTDTQYF
NA	NA	TRBV5-6	TRBJ2-3	TGTGCCAGCAGCTTGTTTGAGCCGAGCACAGATACGCAGTGTTTT	CASSLFEPSTDTQCF
NA	NA	TRBV7-8	TRBJ2-1	TGTGCCAGCAGCCCAGTCGGGGCTGAGCAGTTCTTC	CASSPVGAEQFF
NA	NA	TRBV19	TRBJ2-6	TGTGCCAGTAGTATAATTTTTGAGTCCACTGGGGCCAACGTCCTGACTTTC	CASSIIFESTGANVLTF
NA	NA	TRBV7-2	TRBJ2-5	TGTGCCAGCAGCTCTAGCTACGGGAAAGAGACCCAGTACTTC	CASSSSYGKETQYF
NA	TRBD2	TRBV11-2	TRBJ2-5	TGTGCCAGCAGCTTCACCTTTGGGGAGGGGGAGACCCAGTACTTC	CASSFTFGEGETQYF
NA	TRBD1	TRBV10-3	TRBJ2-1	TGTGCCATCAAAGGACAGGGGGCAATCTACAATGAGCAGTTCTTC	CAIKGQGAIYNEQFF
NA	NA	TRBV6-1	TRBJ2-7	TGTGCCAGCAGTGAAGTTCGGGACCCCTACGAGCAGTACTTC	CASSEVRDPYEQYF
NA	TRBD1	TRBV6-1	TRBJ1-2	TGTGCCAGCAGTGAAGGCAGGGGGCGATTCCTCTCCTATGGCTACACCTTC	CASSEGRGRFLSYGYTF
NA	NA	TRBV6-4	TRBJ2-3	TGTGCCAGCAGTGAAGAGGGAGGCCCAGATACGCAGTATTTT	CASSEEGGPDTQYF
NA	NA	TRBV9	TRBJ2-5	TGTGCCAGCAGCGGCAGAGGGGGCCAAGAGACCCAGTACTTC	CASSGRGGQETQYF
NA	NA	TRBV14	TRBJ2-7	TGTGCCAGCAGCCACCTGGACGGTAAGCAGTACTTC	CASSHLDGKQYF
NA	TRBD1	TRBV5-1	TRBJ2-7	TGCGCCAGCACGTTAACGGGACAGGGTGGATACGAGCAGTACTTC	CASTLTGQGGYEQYF
once	NA	TRBV14	TRBJ2-7	TGTGCCAGCAGCCAAGTCTTCTCCTACGAGCAGTACTTC	CASSQVFSYEQYF
NA	TRBD1	TRBV5-4	TRBJ2-3	TGTGCCAGCAGCTCGGGACAGCACACAGATACGCAGTATTTT	CASSSGQHTDTQYF
NA	NA	TRBV19	TRBJ2-3	TGTGCCAGTAGTATAAGAGGATTGGGCACAGATACGCAGTATTTT	CASSIRGLGTDTQYF
NA	TRBD1	TRBV6-5	TRBJ1-2	TGTGCCAGCAGTTCCGACAGGGGGCCCACCTTC	CASSSDRGPTF
NA	NA	TRBV25-1	TRBJ1-4	TGTGCCAGCAGTGAATACTCCCTATGGGGGGATAACGAAAAACTGTTTTTT	CASSEYSLWGDNEKLFF
once	NA	TRBV28	TRBJ2-7	TGTGCCAGCAGCCCAGGACAGACCGTCTACGAGCAGTACTTC	CASSPGQTVYEQYF
NA	NA	TRBV23-1	TRBJ1-1	TGCGCCAGCAGTCAATGTGAGGGGTGCCTAAGGGTGAACACTGAAGCTTTCTTT	CASSQCEGCLRVNTEAFF
NA	NA	TRBV5-1	TRBJ1-1	TGCGCCAGCAGCTTCCAAGGGAAGGACACTGAAGCTTTCTTT	CASSFQGKDTEAFF
NA	NA	TRBV11-2	TRBJ1-4	TGTGCCAGCAGCTCGACGACAGAGCCGGTCGAACTGTTTTTT	CASSSTTEPVELFF
NA	TRBD2	TRBV7-2	TRBJ2-1	TGTGCCAGCAGCTTAGGACTAGCGGCGACCAATGAGCAGTTCTTC	CASSLGLAATNEQFF
NA	TRBD1	TRBV6-1	TRBJ2-1	TGTGCCAGCAGTGCAGGGGGTATTTACAATGAGCAGTTCTTC	CASSAGGIYNEQFF